Many counts were recorded for the clone carrying this TCR beta chain. The antigen is undetermined. This sample was taken from a study of T cells in Graves' hyperthyroidism and ophthalmopathy. The CDR3 totals 14 residues. Germline V CDR1 and CDR2: DFQATT, SNEGSKA (reference sequence). V lost 2 bases to trimming and J lost 8 bases, with 15 bases between them. TCR beta CDR3 regions were amplified from RNA transcripts. TCR CDR3 underwent first-round RT-PCR with the HTBI primer set. TCRdb ran MiXCR on the multiplex PCR reads and lists one entry per CDR3 protein. This sample carries around 420,000 distinct CDR3 sequences, roughly 14% of them seen once, and the ten largest clones take 7.5% to 8%. Study-level points and caveats: Most thyroid clonotypes expanded above 0.001 were also detected in blood.

Material for sequencing was blood. V is TRBV20-1 and J is TRBJ1-4; possible D gene TRBD1, 5 bases. This clonotype originated in a woman younger than 30 with Graves' hyperthyroidism. CDR3 loop: CSARSPGRGEKLFF. CDR3 DNA: TGCAGTGCTAGATCCCCAGGGAGAGGCGAAAAACTGTTTTTT.